The 11 T cell receptor beta chains in this list originate from one sample, sequenced in a study of control samples from healthy donors and cancer patients. The method was immunoSEQ multiplex PCR; TCRdb's version includes in-frame clones alone and lacks a portion of them. Across about 210,000 clones, the top ten clones capture roughly 2% of the sample. The sample comprised blood. These receptors were obtained from a woman aged 25-40 years in good health.

V is TRBV7-9 and J is TRBJ1-2, with D maybe TRBD1 (5 bases). Per germline, CDR1 SEHNR and CDR2 FQNEAQ (reference sequence). V was clipped by 1 base and J by 8 bases, with 11 bases between them. The CDR3 has 13 residues. The CDR3, as DNA: TGTGCCAGCAGCTTAGGATCCAGGGACGGCTACACCTTC. Its protein product is CASSLGSRDGYTF.

J is TRBJ1-2 and V is TRBV28; 7 positions agree with TRBD1. The J segment lost 8 bases and the V segment lost 3 bases, leaving 12 bases of the junction unmatched. The CDR3 runs 15 residues. In germline, CDR1 is MDHEN, CDR2 SYDVKM. In DNA, the CDR3 is TGTGCCAGCAGTTTTAATAAGGGGGCGCCTCGGGGCTACACCTTC. Its translation is CASSFNKGAPRGYTF.

CDR3 protein: CATSRTTTGGHGYTF. CDR3 bases: TGTGCCACCAGCAGAACTACGACAGGGGGCCATGGCTACACCTTC. The rearrangement links TRBV15 to TRBJ1-2; the match to TRBD1 covers 10 bases. Germline V gives CDR1 LNHNV, CDR2 YYDKDF (reference sequence). The CDR3 is made up of 15 amino acids. The V and J ends lost 2 bases and 6 bases, in that order; junction bases with no gene match: 6.

J is TRBJ1-6 and V is TRBV25-1, with D unresolved. Looked up from germline, CDR1 is MGHDK and CDR2 is SYGVNS. Trimming took off 3 bases at V and 0 bases at J, with 3 bases between the two ends. The CDR3 length is 14 residues. The CDR3 here is CASSDVSYNSPLHF. The DNA for the CDR3 is TGTGCCAGCAGTGACGTCTCCTATAATTCACCCCTCCACTTT.

This sequence joins TRBV21-1 and TRBJ2-7. TRBV21-1 is deemed a pseudogene. The CDR3 contains 16 residues. CDR3 bases: TGTGCCAGCAGCAAAGTGGGGACGGGAAGGTCCTACGAGCAGTACTTC. Translated: CASSKVGTGRSYEQYF.

The gene calls are TRBV5-1 and TRBJ1-4; possibly TRBD1 for D (5 bases). V dropped 5 bases and J dropped 8 bases, with 19 bases sitting between them. There are 15 residues in the CDR3. CDR1 is SGHRS and CDR2 is YFSETQ in the germline V gene. The CDR3 loop reads CASRPRAGSEEKLFF. The CDR3 nucleotides read TGCGCCAGCAGGCCCCGGGCAGGGAGTGAAGAAAAACTGTTTTTT. The entire variable domain, with the rest obtained from reference TRBV5-1 and TRBJ1-4, is as follows: KAGVTQTPRYLIKTRGQQVTLSCSPISGHRSVSWYQQTPGQGLQFLFEYFSETQRNKGNFPGRFSGRQFSNSRSEMNVSTLELGDSALYLCASRPRAGSEEKLFFGSGTQLSVL.

V gene TRBV28 combines with J gene TRBJ2-2; TRBD1 might be the D (6 bases). Germline values: CDR1 MDHEN, CDR2 SYDVKM. The CDR3 sequence is 13 residues long. Trimming removed 5 bases from V and 3 bases from J, with 7 bases in between. Written as DNA, the CDR3 is TGTGCCAGCAGTCCAGGGGACACCGGGGAGCTGTTTTTT. Amino acid sequence: CASSPGDTGELFF.

This chain connects TRBV7-3 to TRBJ2-5; D unclear. With 1 base removed from V and 5 bases from J, the gap between germline ends came to 8 bases. Germline CDR1 is SGHTA and CDR2 is FQGTGA. This CDR3 spans 13 amino acids. CDR3 sequence: CASSLKPRETQYF. The CDR3 DNA follows: TGTGCCAGCAGCTTAAAGCCGCGGGAGACCCAGTACTTC.

This chain uses TRBV27 with TRBJ1-2; D might be TRBD1 (5 bases). The CDR3 runs to 13 residues. The germline V gene has CDR1 MNHEY and CDR2 SMNVEV (reference sequence). Trimming removed 5 bases from V and 8 bases from J, with 15 bases in between. CDR3 DNA: TGTGCCAGCAGTCGGGGCAGGTCGGAGGGCTACACCTTC. It encodes CASSRGRSEGYTF.

The V gene is TRBV5-5, the J gene TRBJ1-2, with D unclear. The germline gives CDR1 SGHKS, CDR2 YYEKEE (reference sequence). Deletions cut 1 base from V and 2 bases from J, with 9 bases between. There are 14 residues in the CDR3. Here the CDR3 reads CASSLRGRNYGYTF. CDR3 DNA sequence: TGTGCCAGCAGCTTGCGAGGCCGAAACTATGGCTACACCTTC.

V is TRBV28 and J is TRBJ1-2, with 9 bases matching TRBD1. Germline-derived CDR1 and CDR2 are MDHEN and SYDVKM. V shed 2 bases, J shed 8 bases, and the junction held 6 bases outside the gene matches. The CDR3 has 14 amino acids. CDR3 nucleotide sequence: TGTGCCAGCAGTTTAGGGACAGGGTCCTTGGGCTACACCTTC. Translation gives CASSLGTGSLGYTF.